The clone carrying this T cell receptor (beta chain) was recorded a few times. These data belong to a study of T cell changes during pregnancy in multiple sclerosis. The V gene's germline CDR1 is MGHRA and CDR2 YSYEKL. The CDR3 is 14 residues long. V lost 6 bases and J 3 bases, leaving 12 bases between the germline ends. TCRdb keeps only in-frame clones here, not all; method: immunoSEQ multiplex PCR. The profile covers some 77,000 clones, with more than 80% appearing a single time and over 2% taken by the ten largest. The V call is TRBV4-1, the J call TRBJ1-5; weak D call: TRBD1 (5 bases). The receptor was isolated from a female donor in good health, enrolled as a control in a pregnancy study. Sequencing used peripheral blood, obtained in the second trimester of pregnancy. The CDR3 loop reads CASSTDSTNQPQHF. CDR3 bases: TGCGCCAGCAGTACCGACAGTACCAATCAGCCCCAGCATTTT.